Shown below are 15 T cell receptor beta chains from a single sample sequenced in a study of PD-L1 blockade in urothelial cancer. Stated time point: peripheral blood 6 weeks after treatment start. Clones were sequenced by immunoSEQ multiplex PCR, and TCRdb holds only the in-frame ones, with some missing. The data hold roughly 46,000 clones, with about 85% observed a single time. The starting material was PBMCs, obtained around atezolizumab (anti-PD-L1) treatment. The receptors originated from a man aged 50 to 60 with urothelial cancer.

The chain employs TRBV6-5 and TRBJ2-5, with D possibly being TRBD2 (5 bases). The CDR3 contains 11 residues. Germline-derived CDR1 and CDR2 are MNHEY and SVGAGI. V lost 6 bases and J lost 7, with 9 bases in between. Here the CDR3 reads CASRGSGTQYF. The CDR3 DNA reads TGTGCCAGCAGGGGGAGCGGGACCCAGTACTTC.

This chain links TRBV5-1 with TRBJ2-1; 9 nucleotides agree with TRBD2. Germline V gives CDR1 SGHRS, CDR2 YFSETQ. This CDR3 contains 15 residues. V lost 0 bases and J lost 9; bases outside the gene matches: 7. CDR3 sequence (DNA): TGCGCCAGCAGCTTGGCCGTAGCGGGAGAGGGTGAGCAGTTCTTC. As protein: CASSLAVAGEGEQFF.

The chain combines TRBV5-1 with TRBJ2-2, with D possibly being TRBD2 (6 bases). CDR1 SGHRS and CDR2 YFSETQ come from the germline V gene. The length of the CDR3 is 15 residues. Trimming removed 1 base at V and 5 bases at J, with 12 bases between. The CDR3 nucleotides read TGCGCCAGCAGCTTGACTGCTGGGGGGACCGGGGAGCTGTTTTTT. This encodes CASSLTAGGTGELFF.

This chain connects TRBV5-4 to TRBJ2-1, with TRBD1 matching over 7 bases. The CDR3 runs to 16 residues. Germline V CDR1 and CDR2: SGHNT, YYREEE (reference sequence). The trim removed 5 bases at V and 3 bases at J, leaving 11 bases unmatched. The CDR3 DNA is TGTGCCAGCAGTAAACCGAGACAGGGTGTCTACAATGAGCAGTTCTTC. It codes for CASSKPRQGVYNEQFF.

The chain combines TRBV9 with TRBJ2-1; D might be TRBD2 (5 bases). The germline gives CDR1 SGDLS, CDR2 YYNGEE. The CDR3 contains 15 residues. V lost 0 bases to trimming and J lost 4 bases, with 11 bases between them. The CDR3, as DNA: TGTGCCAGCAGCGTAGTATCCAGCGGATACAATGAGCAGTTCTTC. This codes for CASSVVSSGYNEQFF.

The chain employs TRBV2 and TRBJ2-2, with TRBD1 matching over 7 bases. Germline V gene data show CDR1 as SNHLY and CDR2 as FYNNEI. Germline trimming cut 4 bases from V and 6 bases from J; bases unmatched to any gene: 5. CDR3 length equals 14 residues. The CDR3 sequence is CASSGIRGSGELFF. In DNA, the CDR3 is TGTGCCAGCAGTGGCATCAGGGGGTCCGGGGAGCTGTTTTTT.

J is TRBJ1-1 and V is TRBV19; D is unclear. V gave up 4 bases and J gave up 4 bases, with 13 bases separating them. Germline V gene sequence: CDR1 LNHDA, CDR2 SQIVND (reference sequence). The CDR3 has 14 amino acids. CDR3 sequence: CASSTRVLGTEAFF. As DNA, the CDR3 is TGTGCCAGTAGTACCCGGGTCTTAGGCACTGAAGCTTTCTTT.

This chain connects TRBV6-4 to TRBJ2-6; 7 nucleotides line up with TRBD1. The V gene's germline CDR1 is MRHNA and CDR2 SNTAGT. Trimming took 3 bases from V and 0 from J; bases not matched to a gene: 2. This CDR3 region has 16 residues. The CDR3 region has the DNA TGTGCCAGCAGTGAGGGACAGCCCTCTGGGGCCAACGTCCTGACTTTC. Amino acids: CASSEGQPSGANVLTF.

This clone was observed once. The chain links TRBV5-8 to TRBJ2-3; possibly TRBD2 for D (6 bases). The germline V gene encodes CDR1 SGHTS and CDR2 YDEGEE. The ends were cut back, 2 bases at V and 4 bases at J, with 8 bases in the middle. The CDR3 consists of 13 residues. The CDR3 protein is CASSFGEADTQYF. The CDR3 DNA reads as TGTGCCAGCAGCTTCGGGGAGGCAGATACGCAGTATTTT.

The chain links TRBV28 to TRBJ2-6; 7 nucleotides line up with TRBD1. The junction had 19 bases not matched to a gene; V was cut back by 2 bases and J by 0 bases. Germline V lookup: CDR1 MDHEN, CDR2 SYDVKM. The length of the CDR3 is 22 residues. The CDR3 spells CASSLPKTMGQNLLSGANVLTF. The CDR3 DNA is TGTGCCAGCAGTTTACCGAAAACGATGGGACAGAACCTCCTCTCTGGGGCCAACGTCCTGACTTTC. Looking up the rest from reference TRBV28 and TRBJ2-6 gives the full variable domain: DVKVTQSSRYLVKRTGEKVFLECVQDMDHENMFWYRQDPGLGLRLIYFSYDVKMKEKGDIPEGYSVSREKKERFSLILESASTNQTSMYLCASSLPKTMGQNLLSGANVLTFGAGSRLTVL.

The chain links TRBV21-1 to TRBJ2-1; TRBD1 is the table's D call, not checked against the DNA. TRBV21-1 counts as a pseudogene. The CDR3 runs to 15 residues. CDR3 loop: CASSPGTGDDNEQFF. CDR3 in DNA: TGTGCCAGCAGCCCAGGGACAGGCGACGACAATGAGCAGTTCTTC.

This clone was detected only once. This rearrangement joins TRBV2 to TRBJ2-2, with TRBD1 matching over 9 bases. With 5 bases clipped from V and 3 bases from J, the junction kept 4 bases outside the gene matches. The CDR3 has 15 amino acids. Germline V gives CDR1 SNHLY, CDR2 FYNNEI. The CDR3: CASSPQGADTGELFF. The CDR3 coding sequence is TGTGCCAGCAGTCCACAGGGGGCGGACACCGGGGAGCTGTTTTTT.

CDR3: CASSSQGSAYGYTF. The CDR3 DNA reads as TGTGCCAGCAGCTCCCAGGGGTCAGCATATGGCTACACCTTC. The V call is TRBV7-9, the J call TRBJ1-2; maybe TRBD1 (6 bases). CDR3 length equals 14 residues. Germline lookup yields CDR1 SEHNR and CDR2 FQNEAQ (reference sequence). V was cut by 4 bases and J by 5 bases, with 14 bases left in between.

The rearrangement links TRBV9 to TRBJ2-3; 9 nucleotides line up with TRBD1. From germline, CDR1 is SGDLS and CDR2 YYNGEE. The trim removed 3 bases at V and 3 bases at J, leaving 5 bases unmatched. The CDR3 is 15 residues long. The CDR3 coding sequence is TGTGCCAGCAGCGAGGGGGACAGGGTTACAGATACGCAGTATTTT. The encoded protein is CASSEGDRVTDTQYF.

The chain links TRBV4-3 to TRBJ2-3, with TRBD1 as a possible D gene (6 bases). This CDR3 comprises 15 residues. Germline CDR1 reads LGHNA; CDR2 reads YSLEER. Trimming stripped 4 bases from V and 6 bases from J, with 17 bases between. The CDR3 protein is CASSRGGERGDTQYF. The CDR3 DNA reads TGCGCCAGCAGCCGAGGGGGAGAGAGGGGCGATACGCAGTATTTT.